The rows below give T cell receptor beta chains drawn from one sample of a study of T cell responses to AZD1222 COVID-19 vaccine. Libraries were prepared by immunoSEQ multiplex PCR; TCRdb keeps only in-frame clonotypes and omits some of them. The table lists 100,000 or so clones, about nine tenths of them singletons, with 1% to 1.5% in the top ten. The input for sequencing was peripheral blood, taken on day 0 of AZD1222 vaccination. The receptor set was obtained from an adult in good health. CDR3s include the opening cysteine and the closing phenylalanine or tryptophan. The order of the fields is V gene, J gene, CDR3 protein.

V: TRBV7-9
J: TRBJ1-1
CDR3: CASSLQSGGDTEAFF

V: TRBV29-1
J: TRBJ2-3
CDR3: CSVGTSGGTDTQYF

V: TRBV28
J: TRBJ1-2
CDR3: CASSFPIPYYGYTF

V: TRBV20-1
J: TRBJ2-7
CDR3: CQQGTGGEQYF

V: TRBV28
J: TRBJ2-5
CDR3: CASSSGQETQYF

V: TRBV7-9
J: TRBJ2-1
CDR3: CASSQPTGYNEQFF

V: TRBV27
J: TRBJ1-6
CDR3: CASRPLYPGRSSYNSPLHF

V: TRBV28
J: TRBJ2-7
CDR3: CASSLGTSRSSYEQYF

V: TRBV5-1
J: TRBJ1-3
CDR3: CASTPQARGSGNTIYF

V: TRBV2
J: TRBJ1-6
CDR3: CASRAYEGVNSPLHF

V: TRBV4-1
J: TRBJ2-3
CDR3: CASSQGQGGTDTQYF

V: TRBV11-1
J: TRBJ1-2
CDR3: CASSLRGQGDLYTF

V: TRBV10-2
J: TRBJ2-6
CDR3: CASRGGTNSGANVLTF

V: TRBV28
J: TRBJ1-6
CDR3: CASSVPGLYNSPLHF

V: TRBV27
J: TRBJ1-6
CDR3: CASSQEGDSPLHF